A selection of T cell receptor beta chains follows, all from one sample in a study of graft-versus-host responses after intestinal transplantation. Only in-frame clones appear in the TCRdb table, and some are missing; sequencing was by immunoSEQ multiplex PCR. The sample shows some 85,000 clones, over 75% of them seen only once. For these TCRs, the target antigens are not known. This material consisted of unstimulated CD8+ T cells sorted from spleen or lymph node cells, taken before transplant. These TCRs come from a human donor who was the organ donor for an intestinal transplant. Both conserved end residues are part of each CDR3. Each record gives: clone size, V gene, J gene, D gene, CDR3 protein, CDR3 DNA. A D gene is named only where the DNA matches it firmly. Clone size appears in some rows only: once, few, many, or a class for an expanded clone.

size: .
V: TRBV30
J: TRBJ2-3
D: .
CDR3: CAWRGGITDTQYF
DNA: TGTGCCTGGAGAGGGGGGATCACAGATACGCAGTATTTT

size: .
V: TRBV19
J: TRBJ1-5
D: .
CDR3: CASTLGANQPQHF
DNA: TGTGCCAGTACCCTGGGAGCCAATCAGCCCCAGCATTTT

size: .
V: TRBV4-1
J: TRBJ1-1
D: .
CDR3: CASSQDLSYNTEAFF
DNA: TGCGCCAGCAGCCAAGATCTATCGTATAACACTGAAGCTTTCTTT

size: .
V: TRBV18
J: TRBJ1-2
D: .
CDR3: CASSPQGYYGYTF
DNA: TGTGCCAGCTCACCCCAGGGCTACTATGGCTACACCTTC

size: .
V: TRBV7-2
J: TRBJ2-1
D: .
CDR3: CASSLAGAYNEQFF
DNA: TGTGCCAGCAGCTTAGCAGGGGCCTACAATGAGCAGTTCTTC

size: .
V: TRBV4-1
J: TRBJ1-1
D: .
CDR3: CASSQDPENTEAFF
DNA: TGCGCCAGCAGCCAAGATCCGGAGAACACTGAAGCTTTCTTT

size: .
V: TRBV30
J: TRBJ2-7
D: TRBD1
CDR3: CAWSNTGDEQYF
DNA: TGTGCCTGGAGTAACACAGGGGACGAGCAGTACTTC

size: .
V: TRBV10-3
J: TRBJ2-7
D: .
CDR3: CAISEFFGTEEQYF
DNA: TGTGCCATCAGTGAGTTTTTCGGGACGGAAGAGCAGTACTTC

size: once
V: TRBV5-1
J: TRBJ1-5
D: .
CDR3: CASSPEPGHQLVLGQPLLGQPQHF
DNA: TGCGCCAGCAGCCCTGAGCCGGGACACCAGTTGGTCTTGGGTCAGCCCCTTTTGGGTCAGCCCCAGCATTTT

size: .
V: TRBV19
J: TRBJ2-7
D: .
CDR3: CACGRGSYEQYF
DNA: TGTGCCTGCGGCCGGGGGTCCTACGAGCAGTACTTC

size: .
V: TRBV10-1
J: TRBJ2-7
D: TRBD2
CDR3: CASSESGAGDEQYF
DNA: TGCGCCAGCAGTGAGTCGGGAGCGGGGGACGAGCAGTACTTC

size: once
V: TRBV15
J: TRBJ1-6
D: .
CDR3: CATSTNRENSPLHF
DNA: TGTGCCACCAGCACCAACAGGGAAAACTCACCCCTCCACTTT

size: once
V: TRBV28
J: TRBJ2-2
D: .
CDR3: CASSSGAVNTGELFF
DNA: TGTGCCAGCAGTTCCGGAGCGGTTAACACCGGGGAGCTGTTTTTT

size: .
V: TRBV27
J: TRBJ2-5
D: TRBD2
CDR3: CASSFLAGVQETQYF
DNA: TGTGCCAGCAGTTTCCTAGCGGGGGTTCAAGAGACCCAGTACTTC

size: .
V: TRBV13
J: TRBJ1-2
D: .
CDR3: CASSLGADYGYTF
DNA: TGTGCCAGCAGCTTAGGGGCAGACTATGGCTACACCTTC

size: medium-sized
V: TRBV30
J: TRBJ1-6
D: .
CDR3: CAWSPLYNSPLHF
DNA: TGTGCCTGGAGTCCCCTTTATAATTCACCCCTCCACTTT

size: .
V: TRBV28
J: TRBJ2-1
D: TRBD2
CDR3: CASSFIAGSRFF
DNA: TGTGCCAGCAGTTTCATAGCGGGGTCCCGTTTCTTC

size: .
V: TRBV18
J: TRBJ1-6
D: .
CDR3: CASSPFLTGSSYNSPLHF
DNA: TGTGCCAGCTCGCCTTTTCTTACAGGGAGCTCCTATAATTCACCCCTCCACTTT

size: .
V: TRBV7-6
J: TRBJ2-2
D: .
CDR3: CASSLAVGNGELFF
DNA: TGTGCCAGCAGCTTAGCTGTGGGGAACGGGGAGCTGTTTTTT

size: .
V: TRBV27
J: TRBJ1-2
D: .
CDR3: CASSLYPLDLEGYGYTF
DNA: TGTGCCAGCAGTTTATACCCCCTAGATCTGGAGGGATATGGCTACACCTTC

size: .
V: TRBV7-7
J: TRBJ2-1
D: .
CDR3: CASSLGGTPYNEQFF
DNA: TGTGCCAGCAGCTTAGGCGGGACCCCTTACAATGAGCAGTTCTTC

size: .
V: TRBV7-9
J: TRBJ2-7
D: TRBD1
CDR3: CASSLRQGSPYEQYF
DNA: TGTGCCAGCAGCTTAAGACAGGGGAGCCCCTACGAGCAGTACTTC

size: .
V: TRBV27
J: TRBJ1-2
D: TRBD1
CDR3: CATYPPGQVARLLDGYTF
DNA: TGTGCCACCTACCCCCCTGGACAGGTTGCCCGATTACTAGATGGCTACACCTTC

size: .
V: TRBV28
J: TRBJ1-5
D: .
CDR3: CASSFVRGGNQPQHF
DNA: TGTGCCAGCAGCTTTGTCCGGGGAGGCAATCAGCCCCAGCATTTT

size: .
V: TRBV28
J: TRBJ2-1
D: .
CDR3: CASGITSYNEQFF
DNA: TGTGCCAGCGGGATAACCTCCTACAATGAGCAGTTCTTC

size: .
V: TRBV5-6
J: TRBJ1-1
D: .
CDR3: CASSPAGTEAFF
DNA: TGTGCCAGCAGCCCCGCGGGGACTGAAGCTTTCTTT

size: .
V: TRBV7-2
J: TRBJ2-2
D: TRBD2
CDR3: CASSLGLVYPGELFF
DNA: TGTGCCAGCAGCTTGGGACTAGTGTATCCCGGGGAGCTGTTTTTT

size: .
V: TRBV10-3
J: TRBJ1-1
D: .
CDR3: CAIRGELLNTEAFF
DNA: TGTGCCATCAGGGGTGAGTTATTAAACACTGAAGCTTTCTTT

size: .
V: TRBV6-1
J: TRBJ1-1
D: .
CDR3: CASSEGMGVAEAFF
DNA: TGTGCCAGCAGTGAGGGGATGGGGGTTGCTGAAGCTTTCTTT

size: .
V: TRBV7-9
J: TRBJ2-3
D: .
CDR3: CASSSPISFSAYGTDTQYF
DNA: TGTGCCAGCAGCTCCCCCATAAGCTTCTCAGCCTACGGCACAGATACGCAGTATTTT

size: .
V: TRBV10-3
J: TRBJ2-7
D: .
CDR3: CAISDPGAQSYEQYF
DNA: TGTGCCATCAGTGACCCGGGGGCTCAGAGCTACGAGCAGTACTTC

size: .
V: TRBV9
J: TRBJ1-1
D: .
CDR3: CASSEPPWGEAFF
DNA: TGTGCCAGCAGCGAGCCCCCCTGGGGTGAAGCTTTCTTT

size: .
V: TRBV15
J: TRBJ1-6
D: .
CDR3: CATSRPASPLHF
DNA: TGTGCCACCAGCAGGCCCGCGTCACCCCTCCACTTT

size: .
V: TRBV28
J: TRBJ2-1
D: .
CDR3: CASVQNARQVTNEQFF
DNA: TGTGCCAGCGTTCAAAACGCTCGACAGGTGACGAATGAGCAGTTCTTC

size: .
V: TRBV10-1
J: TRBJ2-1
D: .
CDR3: CASSEYIGRKFF
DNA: TGCGCCAGCAGTGAGTACATTGGCAGAAAGTTCTTC

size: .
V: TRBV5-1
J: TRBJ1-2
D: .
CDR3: CASRRLTQGDYGYTF
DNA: TGCGCCAGCCGCCGATTGACACAGGGCGACTATGGCTACACCTTC

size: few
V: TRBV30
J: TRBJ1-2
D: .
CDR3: CAWGGGGFYGYTF
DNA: TGTGCCTGGGGGGGAGGGGGATTCTACGGCTACACCTTC

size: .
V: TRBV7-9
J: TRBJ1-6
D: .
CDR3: CASSLSSGYNSPLHF
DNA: TGTGCCAGCAGCTTATCATCAGGCTATAATTCACCCCTCCACTTT

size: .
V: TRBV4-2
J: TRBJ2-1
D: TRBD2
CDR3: CASSQETSGGIYEQFF
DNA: TGTGCCAGCAGCCAAGAAACTAGCGGGGGGATATATGAGCAGTTCTTC

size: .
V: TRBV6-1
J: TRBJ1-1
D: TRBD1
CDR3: CASSPGGVNTEAFF
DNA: TGTGCCAGCAGCCCAGGGGGTGTGAACACTGAAGCTTTCTTT

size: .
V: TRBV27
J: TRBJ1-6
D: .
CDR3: CASRTGTHWEALHF
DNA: TGTGCCAGCAGAACCGGGACCCACTGGGAGGCCCTCCACTTT

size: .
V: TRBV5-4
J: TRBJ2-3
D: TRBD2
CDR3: CASSPTSVADTQYF
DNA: TGTGCCAGCAGCCCGACTAGCGTCGCAGATACGCAGTATTTT

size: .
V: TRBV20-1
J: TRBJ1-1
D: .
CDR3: CSAPQAEAFF
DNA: TGCAGTGCTCCTCAAGCTGAAGCTTTCTTT

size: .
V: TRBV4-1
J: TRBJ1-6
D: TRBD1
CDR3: CASSQDVGTDNSPLHF
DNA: TGCGCCAGCAGCCAAGATGTCGGGACAGATAATTCACCCCTCCACTTT

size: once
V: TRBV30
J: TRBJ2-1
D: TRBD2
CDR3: CAWTGGRGSLYNEQFF
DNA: TGTGCCTGGACCGGGGGGAGAGGCAGTCTATACAATGAGCAGTTCTTC

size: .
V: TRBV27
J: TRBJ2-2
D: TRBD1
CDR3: CASIGAGQGAGELFF
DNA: TGTGCCAGCATCGGGGCGGGACAGGGGGCCGGGGAGCTGTTTTTT